Listed below are T cell receptor beta chains from one sample, sequenced in a study of regulatory T cells in long-lasting Graves disease. A single record per CDR3 protein comes from TCRdb applying MiXCR to the multiplex PCR reads. The data hold about 440,000 distinct CDR3 sequences, with roughly 15% observed a single time. These records were also assigned to another study, of T cells in Graves' hyperthyroidism and ophthalmopathy.

Here the sequenced sample was peripheral blood mononuclear cells (PBMCs), taken at new diagnosis, from a patient treated with antithyroid drugs. The origin of the receptors is a woman younger than 45 with Graves disease. CDR3s include the opening cysteine and the closing phenylalanine or tryptophan. A D gene is named only where the DNA matches it firmly. Size values are once, few and many counts, or a class for expanded clones, and some rows have none.

D gene	J gene	V gene	clone size	CDR3 protein	CDR3 DNA
-	TRBJ2-2	TRBV9	-	CASSVFLAKDTGELFF	TGTGCCAGCAGCGTATTCCTAGCGAAGGACACCGGGGAGCTGTTTTTT
-	TRBJ2-3	TRBV28	many	CASSTGTSTTQYF	TGTGCCAGCAGTACCGGGACTTCCACTACGCAGTATTTT
-	TRBJ2-2	TRBV7-2	few	CASGGVLANTGELFF	TGTGCCAGCGGAGGGGTGCTCGCGAACACCGGGGAGCTGTTTTTT
TRBD2	TRBJ2-1	TRBV6-5	many	CASSSAERSGRAGNEQFF	TGTGCCAGCAGTTCAGCGGAAAGGAGCGGGAGGGCAGGGAATGAGCAGTTCTTC
-	TRBJ1-1	TRBV30	many	CAWRFPGQNTEAFF	TGTGCCTGGAGGTTCCCGGGACAGAACACTGAAGCTTTCTTT
-	TRBJ1-5	TRBV19	few	CASSIAGWTSNQPQHF	TGTGCCAGTAGTATAGCAGGTTGGACTAGCAATCAGCCCCAGCATTTT
TRBD2	TRBJ2-5	TRBV7-9	few	CASSLVLRGTSGRQETQYF	TGTGCCAGCAGCTTAGTGTTGAGAGGGACTAGCGGTCGCCAAGAGACCCAGTACTTC
TRBD1	TRBJ2-1	TRBV10-3	many	CAISEGRTGESSYNEQFF	TGTGCCATCAGTGAGGGGAGGACAGGGGAAAGCTCCTACAATGAGCAGTTCTTC
-	TRBJ1-5	TRBV2	many	CASSEGRAQPQHF	TGTGCCAGCAGTGAAGGCAGGGCCCAGCCCCAGCATTTT
-	TRBJ2-2	TRBV19	once	CASSLGTAELFF	TGTGCCAGTAGTCTGGGTACCGCGGAGCTGTTTTTT
-	TRBJ2-1	TRBV24-1	many	CATSDPSQNQVYNEQFF	TGTGCCACCAGTGACCCCTCGCAGAACCAGGTCTACAATGAGCAGTTCTTC
TRBD1	TRBJ1-6	TRBV5-1	few	CASSFGTAISPLHF	TGCGCCAGCAGCTTCGGGACAGCCATTTCACCCCTCCACTTT
-	TRBJ1-5	TRBV18	many	CASSTGYDQPQHF	TGTGCCAGCTCGACAGGATATGATCAGCCCCAGCATTTT
-	TRBJ2-7	TRBV24-1	few	CATSSPYSYEQYF	TGTGCCACCTCCTCACCCTACTCCTACGAGCAGTACTTC
-	TRBJ1-2	TRBV24-1	few	CATSDLGGEKGYTF	TGTGCCACCAGTGATTTGGGCGGGGAGAAGGGCTACACCTTC
-	TRBJ2-2	TRBV20-1	many	CSAIGSSQNTGELFF	TGCAGTGCTATAGGGTCCTCCCAGAACACCGGGGAGCTGTTTTTT
-	TRBJ1-1	TRBV28	many	CASSYPMVQADTNTEAFF	TGTGCCAGCAGTTATCCTATGGTACAGGCCGACACGAACACTGAAGCTTTCTTT
-	TRBJ2-4	TRBV27	many	CASSLRQGRVIDIQYF	TGTGCCAGCAGTTTAAGGCAGGGGCGGGTGATAGACATTCAGTACTTC
-	TRBJ2-7	TRBV11-2	many	CASSLAGKRDNYEQYF	TGTGCCAGCAGCTTAGCAGGAAAGCGGGACAACTACGAGCAGTACTTC
TRBD1	TRBJ2-3	TRBV20-1	-	CSASPYRGSSTDTQYF	TGCAGTGCATCCCCATACAGGGGGTCTAGCACAGATACGCAGTATTTT
TRBD2	TRBJ2-1	TRBV6-4	few	CASSDSHGRGINEQFF	TGTGCCAGCAGTGACTCGCACGGGAGGGGTATCAATGAGCAGTTCTTC
-	TRBJ2-7	TRBV28	many	CASSFGRNPPYEQYF	TGTGCCAGCAGTTTTGGCAGGAACCCTCCCTACGAGCAGTACTTC
-	TRBJ1-6	TRBV27	many	CASYSSRGSYNSPLHF	TGTGCCAGCTACAGTTCCCGGGGGTCCTATAATTCACCCCTCCACTTT
TRBD2	TRBJ2-2	TRBV18	few	CASSRGLAVNTGELFF	TGTGCCAGCTCACGGGGACTAGCGGTCAACACCGGGGAGCTGTTTTTT
-	TRBJ1-1	TRBV20-1	many	CSAREGQMNTEAFF	TGCAGTGCTAGAGAAGGACAGATGAACACTGAAGCTTTCTTT
-	TRBJ2-5	TRBV6-1	many	CASSPLTVPRTQYF	TGTGCCAGCAGCCCTTTGACCGTCCCCAGGACCCAGTACTTC